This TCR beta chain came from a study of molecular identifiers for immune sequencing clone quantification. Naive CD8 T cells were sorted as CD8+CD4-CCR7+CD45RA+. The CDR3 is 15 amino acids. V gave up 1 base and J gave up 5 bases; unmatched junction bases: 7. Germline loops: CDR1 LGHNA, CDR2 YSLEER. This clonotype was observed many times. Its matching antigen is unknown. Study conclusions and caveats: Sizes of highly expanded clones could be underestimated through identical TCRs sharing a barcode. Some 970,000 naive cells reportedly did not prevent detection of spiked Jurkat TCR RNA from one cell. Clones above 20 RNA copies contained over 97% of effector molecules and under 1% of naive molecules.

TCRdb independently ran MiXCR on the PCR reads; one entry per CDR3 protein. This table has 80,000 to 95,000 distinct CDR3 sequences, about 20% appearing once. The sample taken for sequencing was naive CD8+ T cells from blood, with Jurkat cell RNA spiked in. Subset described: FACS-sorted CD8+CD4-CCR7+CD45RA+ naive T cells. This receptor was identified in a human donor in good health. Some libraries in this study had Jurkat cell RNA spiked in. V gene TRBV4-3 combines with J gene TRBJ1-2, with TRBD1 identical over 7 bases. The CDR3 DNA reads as TGCGCCAGCAGCCAAGCGCTGGGACAGATTTATGGCTACACCTTC. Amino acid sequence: CASSQALGQIYGYTF.